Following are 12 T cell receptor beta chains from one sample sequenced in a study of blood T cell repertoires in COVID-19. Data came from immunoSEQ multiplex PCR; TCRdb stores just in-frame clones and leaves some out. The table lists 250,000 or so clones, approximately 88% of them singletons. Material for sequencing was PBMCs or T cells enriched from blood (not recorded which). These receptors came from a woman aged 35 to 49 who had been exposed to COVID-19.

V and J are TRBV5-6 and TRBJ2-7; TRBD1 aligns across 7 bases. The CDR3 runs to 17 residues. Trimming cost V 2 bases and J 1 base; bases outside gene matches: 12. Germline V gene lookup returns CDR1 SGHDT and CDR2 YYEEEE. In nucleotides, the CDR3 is TGTGCCAGCAGCTTCCCAGCACGGACAGGTTTATCCTACGAGCAGTACTTC. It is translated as CASSFPARTGLSYEQYF.

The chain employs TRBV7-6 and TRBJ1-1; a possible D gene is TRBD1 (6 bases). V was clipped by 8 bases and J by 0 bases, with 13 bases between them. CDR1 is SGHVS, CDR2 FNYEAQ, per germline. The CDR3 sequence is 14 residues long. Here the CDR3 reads CASVRDTVNTEAFF. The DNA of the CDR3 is TGTGCCAGCGTTAGGGACACAGTGAACACTGAAGCTTTCTTT.

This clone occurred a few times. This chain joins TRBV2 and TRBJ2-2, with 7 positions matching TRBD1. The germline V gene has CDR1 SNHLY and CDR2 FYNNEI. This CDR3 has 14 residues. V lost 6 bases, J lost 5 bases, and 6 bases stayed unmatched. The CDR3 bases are TGTGCCAGCAGGATTGGACAGGATACCGGGGAGCTGTTTTTT. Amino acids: CASRIGQDTGELFF.

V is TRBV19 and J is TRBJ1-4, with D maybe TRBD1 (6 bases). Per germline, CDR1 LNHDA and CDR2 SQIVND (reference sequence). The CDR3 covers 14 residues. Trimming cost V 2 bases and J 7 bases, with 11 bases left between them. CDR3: CASSITGGGEKLFF. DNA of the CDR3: TGTGCCAGTAGTATAACGGGGGGCGGTGAAAAACTGTTTTTT.

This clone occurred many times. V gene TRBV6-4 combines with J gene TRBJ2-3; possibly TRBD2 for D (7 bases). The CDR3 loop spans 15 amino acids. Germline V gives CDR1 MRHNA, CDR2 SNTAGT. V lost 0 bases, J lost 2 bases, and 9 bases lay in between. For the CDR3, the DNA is TGTGCCAGCAGTGACTCCCGGGGGGCCACAGATACGCAGTATTTT. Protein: CASSDSRGATDTQYF.

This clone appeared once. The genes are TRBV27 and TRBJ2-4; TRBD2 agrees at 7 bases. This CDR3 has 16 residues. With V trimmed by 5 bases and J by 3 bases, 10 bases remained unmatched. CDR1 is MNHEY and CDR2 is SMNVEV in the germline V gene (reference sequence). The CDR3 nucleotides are TGTGCCAGCAGTCCCGGAGCTAGCGGTTACAAAAACATTCAGTACTTC. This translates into CASSPGASGYKNIQYF.

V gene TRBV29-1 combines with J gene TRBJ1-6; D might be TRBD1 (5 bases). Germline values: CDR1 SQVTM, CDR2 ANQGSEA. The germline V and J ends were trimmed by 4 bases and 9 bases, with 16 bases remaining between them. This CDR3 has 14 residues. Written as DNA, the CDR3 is TGCAGCGTTGTGACGGGGGACTTTGGTTCACCCCTCCACTTT. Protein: CSVVTGDFGSPLHF. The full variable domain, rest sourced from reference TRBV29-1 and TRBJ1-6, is SAVISQKPSRDICQRGTSLTIQCQVDSQVTMMFWYRQQPGQSLTLIATANQGSEATYESGFVIDKFPISRPNLTFSTLTVSNMSPEDSSIYLCSVVTGDFGSPLHFGNGTRLTVT.

The CDR3 region is CATSDLRAGDTGELFF. Here the CDR3 DNA reads TGTGCCACCAGTGATTTAAGGGCGGGAGACACCGGGGAGCTGTTTTTT. The chain has TRBV24-1 and TRBJ2-2, with 7 bases identical to TRBD2. CDR1 KGHDR and CDR2 SFDVKD come from the germline V gene. After removal of 1 base from V and 3 bases from J, the junction contained 4 bases not matched to a gene. The CDR3 is 16 amino acids.

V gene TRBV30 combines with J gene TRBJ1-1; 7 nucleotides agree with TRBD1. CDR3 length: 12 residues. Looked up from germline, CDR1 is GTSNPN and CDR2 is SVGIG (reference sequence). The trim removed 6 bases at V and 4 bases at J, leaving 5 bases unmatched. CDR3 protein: CACNTGATEAFF. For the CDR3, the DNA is TGTGCCTGCAATACAGGGGCCACTGAAGCTTTCTTT.

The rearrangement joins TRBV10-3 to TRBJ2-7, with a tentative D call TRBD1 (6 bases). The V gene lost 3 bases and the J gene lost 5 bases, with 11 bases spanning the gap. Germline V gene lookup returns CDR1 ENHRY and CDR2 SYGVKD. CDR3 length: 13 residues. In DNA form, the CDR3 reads TGTGCCATCAGTGAAAAGGGGGTGAACGAGCAGTACTTC. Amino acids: CAISEKGVNEQYF.

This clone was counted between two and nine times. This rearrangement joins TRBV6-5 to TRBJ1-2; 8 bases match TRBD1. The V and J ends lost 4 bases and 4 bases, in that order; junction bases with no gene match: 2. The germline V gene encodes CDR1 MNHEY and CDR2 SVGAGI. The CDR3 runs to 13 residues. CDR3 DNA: TGTGCCAGCAGTTCCGGACAGGGCTATGGCTACACCTTC. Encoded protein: CASSSGQGYGYTF.

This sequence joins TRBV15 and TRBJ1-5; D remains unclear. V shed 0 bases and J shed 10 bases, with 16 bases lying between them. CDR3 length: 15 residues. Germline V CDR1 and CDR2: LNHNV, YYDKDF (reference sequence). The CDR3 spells CATSRDRSLAAPQHF. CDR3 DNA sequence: TGTGCCACCAGCAGAGATCGAAGCCTAGCCGCCCCCCAGCATTTT.